The clone carrying this T cell receptor (beta chain) was observed a few times. Its antigen is not identified. The sample belongs to a study of identical twins. Study-level findings and limits: Models underpredicted monozygotic twin sharing of out-of-frame TCR alpha.

Using its own MiXCR run on the 5' RACE reads, TCRdb lists one record per CDR3 protein. Counted here are approximately 500,000 distinct CDR3 sequences, 24% occurring once; the ten biggest clones make up about 2.9%. V was pared by 0 bases and J by 2 bases, with 4 bases between. Germline CDR1 and CDR2: LGHNA and YSLEER. This CDR3 is 13 amino acids long. These same data were also listed under a study on T cells expressing NK-cell markers. This second report adds: The eight sequenced donors comprised seven who were HCMV-seropositive and one who was seronegative.

The chain carries TRBV4-3 and TRBJ1-2; no clear D. The sample taken for sequencing was CD4+ T cells sorted from blood. This sequence was found in a woman under 30 in good health. CDR3 coding DNA: TGCGCCAGCAGCCAAGAGTCCAACTATGGCTACACCTTC. It encodes CASSQESNYGYTF.